This passage covers 10 T cell receptor beta chains from one sample sequenced in a study of cytomegalovirus exposure and HLA in healthy donors. PCR used 60 Vbeta primers and 13 Jbeta primers. The protocol was immunoSEQ multiplex PCR, while the TCRdb copy is restricted to in-frame clones and leaves out a portion. The data contain more than 150,000 clones, 75% to 90% of them seen just once; the ten biggest clones take up roughly 0.8%. Specimen: PBMCs. The receptor set was obtained from a woman younger than 30 in good health and CMV-seronegative.

This clone has a handful of counts. The chain is built from TRBV14 and TRBJ1-2; unclear D gene. The CDR3 is made up of 13 amino acids. Germline-derived CDR1 and CDR2 are SGHDN and FVKESK. Trimming cost V 5 bases and J 4 bases, with 11 bases left between them. CDR3 DNA: TGTGCCAGCAGCTCACACACCCTCTATGGCTACACCTTC. Residues: CASSSHTLYGYTF.

The rearrangement uses TRBV6-6 and TRBJ2-3, with TRBD2 identical over 10 bases. Germline V gene data show CDR1 as MNHNY and CDR2 as SVGAGI (reference sequence). This CDR3 comprises 15 residues. V lost 6 bases, J lost 2 bases, and 5 bases stayed unmatched. This CDR3 reads CASRLLAGYTDTQYF. The CDR3 DNA reads TGTGCCAGCAGACTACTAGCGGGATACACAGATACGCAGTATTTT.

The rearrangement uses TRBV6-6 and TRBJ1-5, with D perhaps matching TRBD1 (5 bases). The CDR3 contains 14 residues. Trimming removed 4 bases at V and 4 bases at J, with 11 bases between. The germline CDR1 and CDR2 sequences are MNHNY and SVGAGI (reference sequence). The CDR3 coding sequence is TGTGCCAGCAGTTCGCAGGGATGGAATCAGCCCCAGCATTTT. Amino acid sequence: CASSSQGWNQPQHF.

The genes are TRBV7-2 and TRBJ2-6; possibly TRBD2 for D (6 bases). V shed 2 bases and J shed 0 bases, with 11 bases lying between them. The CDR3 is made up of 17 amino acids. Germline V gives CDR1 SGHTA, CDR2 FQGNSA. The CDR3 sequence: CASSLFGGFSGANVLTF. The DNA for the CDR3 is TGTGCCAGCAGCTTATTTGGGGGGTTCTCTGGGGCCAACGTCCTGACTTTC.

The chain employs TRBV7-6 and TRBJ2-7; 8 nucleotides line up with TRBD2. V lost 1 base and J lost 4; bases outside the gene matches: 6. The length of the CDR3 is 15 residues. Looked up from germline, CDR1 is SGHVS and CDR2 is FNYEAQ. In nucleotides, the CDR3 is TGTGCCAGCAGCTTAGAGACTAGCGAATTTTACGAGCAGTACTTC. Translating it yields CASSLETSEFYEQYF.

The CDR3 nucleotides are TGTGCCAGTAGTATGACGCGTGGGACAGCGCATTCACCCCTCCACTTT. Its translation: CASSMTRGTAHSPLHF. This chain links TRBV19 with TRBJ1-6, with TRBD1 matching over 7 bases. CDR1 and CDR2 from the germline V gene are LNHDA and SQIVND (reference sequence). The CDR3 has 16 residues. The V gene end was trimmed by 3 bases and the J gene end by 8 bases; junction bases not matched to a gene: 10.

V and J are TRBV28 and TRBJ1-2; D remains unclear. V was trimmed by 3 bases and J by 2 bases, leaving 10 bases between them. From germline, CDR1 is MDHEN and CDR2 SYDVKM. CDR3 length equals 14 residues. The CDR3 nucleotides are TGTGCCAGCAGTTTGTTAGGAGGGAACTATGGCTACACCTTC. Translating it yields CASSLLGGNYGYTF.

The gene calls are TRBV5-1 and TRBJ2-7; tentatively, D is TRBD2 (6 bases). This CDR3 is built from 15 residues. Germline CDR1 reads SGHRS; CDR2 reads YFSETQ. The ends were cut back, 6 bases at V and 5 bases at J, with 21 bases in the middle. CDR3 sequence reads: CASTQYGGTIDEQYF. CDR3 bases: TGCGCCAGCACCCAATACGGGGGTACTATCGACGAGCAGTACTTC. Full variable domain (remainder filled in from reference TRBV5-1 and TRBJ2-7): KAGVTQTPRYLIKTRGQQVTLSCSPISGHRSVSWYQQTPGQGLQFLFEYFSETQRNKGNFPGRFSGRQFSNSRSEMNVSTLELGDSALYLCASTQYGGTIDEQYFGPGTRLTVT.

This chain joins TRBV7-3 and TRBJ2-1; TRBD2 aligns across 7 bases. This CDR3 is 17 amino acids long. Trimming at V came to 1 base and at J to 5 bases, leaving 11 bases not matched to a gene. In germline, CDR1 is SGHTA, CDR2 FQGTGA. The CDR3 DNA is TGTGCCAGCAGCTTAAGTCCAACTAGCGCCAAACACAATGAGCAGTTCTTC. Translation: CASSLSPTSAKHNEQFF.

This clone was observed a single time. The chain employs TRBV7-2 and TRBJ2-3; 10 bases match TRBD2. CDR1 is SGHTA, CDR2 FQGNSA, per germline. V lost 4 bases, J lost 2 bases, and 15 bases stayed unmatched. The CDR3 extends over 19 amino acids. The CDR3 spells CASSYSLRSGGAFTDTQYF. The CDR3 DNA is TGTGCCAGCAGCTATAGCTTACGAAGCGGGGGGGCCTTCACAGATACGCAGTATTTT.